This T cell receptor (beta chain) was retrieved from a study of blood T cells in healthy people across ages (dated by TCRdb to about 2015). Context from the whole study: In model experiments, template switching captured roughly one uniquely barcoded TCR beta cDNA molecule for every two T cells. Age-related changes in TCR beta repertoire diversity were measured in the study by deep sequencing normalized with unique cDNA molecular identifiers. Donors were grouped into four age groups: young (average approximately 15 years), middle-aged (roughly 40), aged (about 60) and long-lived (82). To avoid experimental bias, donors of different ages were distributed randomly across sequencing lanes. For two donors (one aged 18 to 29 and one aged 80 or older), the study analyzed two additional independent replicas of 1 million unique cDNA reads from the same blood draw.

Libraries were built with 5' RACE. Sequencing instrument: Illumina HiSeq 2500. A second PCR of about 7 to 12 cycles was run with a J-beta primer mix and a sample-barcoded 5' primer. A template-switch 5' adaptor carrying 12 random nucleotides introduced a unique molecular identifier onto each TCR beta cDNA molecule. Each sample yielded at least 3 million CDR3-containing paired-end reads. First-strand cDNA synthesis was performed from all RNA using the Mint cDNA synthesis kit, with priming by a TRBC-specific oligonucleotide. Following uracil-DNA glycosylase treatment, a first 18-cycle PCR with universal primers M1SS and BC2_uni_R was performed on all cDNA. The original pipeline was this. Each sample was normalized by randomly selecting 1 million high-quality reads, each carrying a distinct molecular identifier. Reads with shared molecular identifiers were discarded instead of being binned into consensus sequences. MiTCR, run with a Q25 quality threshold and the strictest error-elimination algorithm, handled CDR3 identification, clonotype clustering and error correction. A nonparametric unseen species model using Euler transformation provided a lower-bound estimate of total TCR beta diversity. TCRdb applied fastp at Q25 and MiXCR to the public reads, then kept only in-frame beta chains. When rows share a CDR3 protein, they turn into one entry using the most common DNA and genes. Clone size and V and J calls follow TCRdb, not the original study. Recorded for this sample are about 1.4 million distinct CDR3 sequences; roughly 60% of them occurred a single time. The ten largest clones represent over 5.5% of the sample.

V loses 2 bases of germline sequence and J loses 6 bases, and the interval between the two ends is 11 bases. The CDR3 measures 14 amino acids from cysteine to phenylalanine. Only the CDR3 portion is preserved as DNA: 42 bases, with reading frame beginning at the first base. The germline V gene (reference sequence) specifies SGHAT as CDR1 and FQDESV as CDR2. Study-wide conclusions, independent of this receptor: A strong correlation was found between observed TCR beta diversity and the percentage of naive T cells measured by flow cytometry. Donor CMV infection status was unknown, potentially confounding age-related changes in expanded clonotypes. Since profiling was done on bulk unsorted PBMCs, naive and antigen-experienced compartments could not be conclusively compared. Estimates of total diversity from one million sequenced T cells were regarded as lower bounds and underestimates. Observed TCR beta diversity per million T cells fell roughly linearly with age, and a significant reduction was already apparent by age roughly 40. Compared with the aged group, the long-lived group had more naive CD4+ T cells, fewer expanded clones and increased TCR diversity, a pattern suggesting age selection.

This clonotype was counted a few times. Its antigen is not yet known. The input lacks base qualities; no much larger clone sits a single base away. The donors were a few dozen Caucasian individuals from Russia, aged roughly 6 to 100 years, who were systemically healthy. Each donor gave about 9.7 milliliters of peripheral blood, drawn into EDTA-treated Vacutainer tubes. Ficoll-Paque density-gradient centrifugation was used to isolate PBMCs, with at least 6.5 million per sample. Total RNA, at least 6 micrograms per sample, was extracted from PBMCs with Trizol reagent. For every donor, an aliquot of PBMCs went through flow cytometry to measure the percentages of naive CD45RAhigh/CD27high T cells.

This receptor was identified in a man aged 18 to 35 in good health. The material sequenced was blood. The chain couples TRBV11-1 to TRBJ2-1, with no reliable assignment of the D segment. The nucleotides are TGTGCCAGCAGCTTAAGAGGCCTCCCCAATGAGCAGTTCTTC. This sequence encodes CASSLRGLPNEQFF.